The TCR beta chain described here comes from a study of CD8+CD57+ T cells in acquired aplastic anemia. Trimming stripped 5 bases from V and 0 bases from J, with 8 bases between. Germline values: CDR1 LNHNV, CDR2 YYDKDF (reference sequence). The CDR3 totals 13 residues. Study-level results: Patient and control CD8+ Simpson's diversity was not significantly different. The study identified roughly 31 CD8+ CDR3 sequences shared by patients and controls.

This clonotype was seen a single time. The antigen is undetermined. It was genomic DNA that served as the template for profiling TCR beta VDJ and CDR3. TCRdb reprocessed the reads via MiXCR and lists one record per CDR3 protein. The sample shows some 170,000 distinct CDR3 sequences, around 63% of them seen only once. Patients sequenced had flow cytometry evidence of CD8+CD57+ cell expansion. The sample consisted of sorted CD4+, CD8+, or CD8+CD57+ T cells (not recorded which) from PBMCs. The J gene is TRBJ2-7, the V gene TRBV15, with D unresolved. This sequence was found in a human donor with aplastic anemia. CDR3 protein: CATSPHSSYEQYF. CDR3 nucleotide sequence: TGTGCCACCAGCCCCCATAGCTCCTACGAGCAGTACTTC.